These 31 T cell receptor beta chains were sequenced from one sample in a study of blood T cell repertoires in COVID-19 (dated by TCRdb to 2020 to 2022). The library was made by the immunoSEQ multiplex PCR assay. Imported from immuneACCESS, the table was reduced by TCRdb to in-frame sequences with V and J called. These copies leave out some clones; in studies compared against another copy, an unresolved V gene accounts for under half, and the cause of the remainder is not known. The sample profile shows 200,000 or so clones; 75% to 90% of them were found once. Of the sample, more than 3% is held by the ten largest clones. Input material: peripheral blood. Receptor source: a man in his 60s with acute or convalescent COVID-19.

This chain links TRBV27 with TRBJ2-1, with TRBD2 identical over 8 bases. The CDR3 totals 15 residues. The V and J ends lost 6 bases and 2 bases, in that order; junction bases with no gene match: 6. The germline V gene has CDR1 MNHEY and CDR2 SMNVEV (reference sequence). The CDR3 bases are TGTGCCAGCAGGGCCCGAGCGGGAGCCTACAATGAGCAGTTCTTC. Amino acid sequence: CASRARAGAYNEQFF.

The chain uses TRBV20-1 and TRBJ2-2, with 13 bases fitting TRBD2. The CDR3 is made up of 18 amino acids. The trim removed 3 bases at V and 0 bases at J, leaving 7 bases unmatched. Germline V CDR1 and CDR2: DFQATT, SNEGSKA (reference sequence). DNA of the CDR3: TGCAGTGCTAGTGGACTAGCGGGAGCTCGGGCGAACACCGGGGAGCTGTTTTTT. Its translation is CSASGLAGARANTGELFF.

This chain links TRBV6-5 with TRBJ1-1, with 7 bases fitting TRBD1. Germline CDR1 MNHEY, CDR2 SVGAGI. This CDR3 has 14 residues. The V gene end was trimmed by 6 bases and the J gene end by 1 base; junction bases not matched to a gene: 5. As DNA, the CDR3 is TGTGCCAGCAGGACAGGGAAAAGGAACACTGAAGCTTTCTTT. It translates to CASRTGKRNTEAFF.

The gene calls are TRBV3-1 (or the pseudogene TRBV3-2) and TRBJ2-6, with D possibly TRBD1 on 6 matching bases. The CDR3 spans 15 residues. In germline, CDR1 is LGHDT, CDR2 YNNKEL (reference sequence). V dropped 4 bases and J dropped 1 base, with 8 bases sitting between them. The CDR3 coding sequence is TGTGCCAGCAGCCTCAGGGGATCTGGGGCCAACGTCCTGACTTTC. Translation gives CASSLRGSGANVLTF.

The chain joins TRBV19 to TRBJ2-7; TRBD2 is a possible D gene (6 bases). V was shortened by 2 bases and J by 0 bases, with 11 bases between the two germline ends. The CDR3 consists of 15 residues. Germline values: CDR1 LNHDA, CDR2 SQIVND (reference sequence). CDR3 loop: CASSIRRGASYEQYF. CDR3 DNA sequence: TGTGCCAGTAGTATACGGCGCGGGGCCTCCTACGAGCAGTACTTC.

This chain links TRBV18 with TRBJ1-5; 7 bases fit TRBD1. Germline V gene lookup returns CDR1 KGHSH and CDR2 LQKENI. The J segment lost 5 bases and the V segment lost 4 bases, leaving 5 bases of the junction unmatched. This CDR3 has 14 residues. This CDR3 is CASSLTGSDQPQHF. The CDR3 DNA reads TGTGCCAGCTCACTGACAGGGAGCGATCAGCCCCAGCATTTT.

The gene calls are TRBV2 and TRBJ1-2; tentative D call: TRBD1 (6 bases). The V gene's germline CDR1 is SNHLY and CDR2 FYNNEI. The CDR3 extends over 13 amino acids. V shed 4 bases and J shed 5 bases, with 11 bases lying between them. The CDR3 region is CASSGQGLYGYTF. The CDR3 region has the DNA TGTGCCAGCAGTGGTCAGGGGCTATATGGCTACACCTTC.

This clone is a singleton in its sample. The CDR3 is CASSPPLGLGEQYF. The CDR3 bases are TGTGCCAGCAGCCCCCCCCTTGGGCTCGGCGAGCAGTACTTC. The chain couples TRBV7-9 to TRBJ2-7; D gene uncertain. V dropped 5 bases and J dropped 6 bases, with 17 bases sitting between them. This CDR3 contains 14 residues. CDR1 and CDR2 (germline): SEHNR, FQNEAQ (reference sequence). Based on the CDR3 plus reference TRBV7-9 and TRBJ2-7, the full variable domain is DTGVSQNPRHKITKRGQNVTFRCDPISEHNRLYWYRQTLGQGPEFLTYFQNEAQLEKSRLLSDRFSAERPKGSFSTLEIQRTEQGDSAMYLCASSPPLGLGEQYFGPGTRLTVT.

This clone was observed a single time. The CDR3 region is CASSLAGASGNYNEQFF. The CDR3 DNA follows: TGTGCCAGCAGCTTGGCGGGGGCTAGCGGGAACTACAATGAGCAGTTCTTC. The V gene is TRBV5-6, the J gene TRBJ2-1, with 9 bases that match TRBD2. J was trimmed by 3 bases and V by 0 bases; bases with no gene match: 7. CDR1 SGHDT and CDR2 YYEEEE come from the germline V gene. The CDR3 sequence is 17 residues long.

This clone turned up a few times. The V gene is TRBV7-2, the J gene TRBJ2-5, with D perhaps matching TRBD1 (6 bases). This CDR3 is built from 14 residues. Trimming took 5 bases from V and 5 from J, leaving 15 bases between them. Germline V lookup: CDR1 SGHTA, CDR2 FQGNSA. DNA of the CDR3: TGTGCCAGCAGCGACACGAACAGGGAGGAGACCCAGTACTTC. Translation gives CASSDTNREETQYF.

This clone was counted a single time. This chain joins TRBV7-2 and TRBJ1-1; tentative D call: TRBD1 (6 bases). Trimming pared 2 bases from V and 7 bases from J, leaving 17 bases between. The CDR3 consists of 15 residues. Germline CDR1 is SGHTA and CDR2 is FQGNSA. The CDR3, as DNA: TGTGCCAGCAGCTTAACGCGGAGTAGACAGGTTGAAGCTTTCTTT. Its translation: CASSLTRSRQVEAFF.

This clone has a count of ten or more. The J gene is TRBJ2-7, the V gene TRBV3-1 (or the pseudogene TRBV3-2); TRBD2 aligns across 13 bases. Germline assignment: CDR1 LGHDT and CDR2 YNNKEL (reference sequence). V gave up 3 bases and J gave up 5 bases; unmatched junction bases: 7. The CDR3 totals 16 residues. CDR3 in DNA: TGTGCCAGCAGCCACCAACTAGCGGGAGGGTTAAACGAGCAGTACTTC. Translated: CASSHQLAGGLNEQYF.

This chain connects TRBV9 to TRBJ2-1; 10 nucleotides line up with TRBD2. Germline CDR1 SGDLS, CDR2 YYNGEE. The CDR3 totals 17 residues. Trimming cost V 0 bases and J 3 bases; bases outside gene matches: 6. In nucleotides, the CDR3 is TGTGCCAGCAGCGTAGCTTCTCGGACTAGCGGCTACAATGAGCAGTTCTTC. Amino acids: CASSVASRTSGYNEQFF.

J is TRBJ2-7 and V is TRBV3-1 (or the pseudogene TRBV3-2); D is perhaps TRBD2 (6 bases). CDR1 is LGHDT, CDR2 YNNKEL, per germline (reference sequence). V gave up 3 bases and J gave up 1 base, with 13 bases separating them. The CDR3 runs 15 residues. CDR3 bases: TGTGCCAGCAGCCAGATGAGCGGGTCTTCCTACGAGCAGTACTTC. It specifies CASSQMSGSSYEQYF.

This clone has only one observation. V and J are TRBV7-2 and TRBJ2-3, with 7 nucleotides matching TRBD1. Per the germline V gene, CDR1 is SGHTA and CDR2 is FQGNSA. The CDR3 consists of 12 residues. Trimming took 11 bases from V and 8 from J; bases not matched to a gene: 10. CDR3 in amino acids: CAERQGWGTQYF. The CDR3 DNA follows: TGTGCCGAACGACAGGGATGGGGTACGCAGTATTTT.

V and J are TRBV6-5 and TRBJ2-1; 13 positions match TRBD2. This CDR3 region has 15 residues. J gave up 6 bases and V 6 bases, and 5 bases lay outside the gene matches. Germline-derived CDR1 and CDR2 are MNHEY and SVGAGI. The CDR3 spells CASSPRLAGGNEQFF. In DNA form, the CDR3 reads TGTGCCAGCAGCCCCCGACTAGCGGGAGGCAATGAGCAGTTCTTC.

This clone was observed a single time. The J gene is TRBJ1-2, the V gene TRBV19; D may be TRBD1 (5 bases). V was trimmed by 3 bases and J by 2 bases, leaving 7 bases between them. CDR3 length equals 13 residues. Germline CDR1 LNHDA, CDR2 SQIVND (reference sequence). The DNA of the CDR3 is TGTGCCAGTAGTATCCGACAGAACTATGGCTACACCTTC. It yields the protein CASSIRQNYGYTF.

The genes are TRBV27 and TRBJ2-2, with 9 bases identical to TRBD2. Germline CDR1 and CDR2: MNHEY and SMNVEV (reference sequence). The ends lost 0 bases at V and 6 bases at J; junction bases unmatched: 8. This CDR3 comprises 17 residues. CDR3 protein: CASSLSGGGRAPGELFF. CDR3 coding DNA: TGTGCCAGCAGTTTATCGGGGGGCGGGAGGGCCCCCGGGGAGCTGTTTTTT.

This clone was recorded a few times. V usage is TRBV5-6 and J usage is TRBJ2-5; D call uncertain. V was shortened by 4 bases and J by 4 bases, with 11 bases between the two germline ends. The CDR3 has 13 residues. CDR1 and CDR2 from the germline V gene are SGHDT and YYEEEE. CDR3 loop: CASSVVLSETQYF. CDR3 in DNA: TGTGCCAGCAGCGTAGTTCTGTCAGAGACCCAGTACTTC.

The chain joins TRBV9 to TRBJ2-7, with 8 positions matching TRBD2. Germline loops: CDR1 SGDLS, CDR2 YYNGEE. With 4 bases clipped from V and 7 bases from J, the junction kept 13 bases outside the gene matches. This CDR3 has 15 amino acids. The CDR3 nucleotides are TGTGCCAGCAGCCACGGGACTAGGTCGCCGGGGGAGCAGTACTTC. It encodes CASSHGTRSPGEQYF.

V is TRBV18 and J is TRBJ2-3; no clear D. Germline-derived CDR1 and CDR2 are KGHSH and LQKENI. The CDR3 runs 15 residues. V dropped 6 bases and J dropped 0 bases, with 13 bases sitting between them. Here the CDR3 DNA reads TGTGCCAGCTCTTCCCCTCACGGGAGCACAGATACGCAGTATTTT. It codes for CASSSPHGSTDTQYF.

V gene TRBV28 combines with J gene TRBJ2-2; D ambiguous. CDR3 length: 12 residues. Germline V CDR1 and CDR2: MDHEN, SYDVKM. V lost 6 bases and J lost 6, with 8 bases in between. CDR3 amino acids: CASSRSSGELFF. CDR3 DNA: TGTGCCAGCAGCCGGAGCTCCGGGGAGCTGTTTTTT.

This clone showed up just once. The chain carries TRBV5-1 and TRBJ1-2; TRBD1 agrees at 8 bases. The J segment lost 4 bases and the V segment lost 0 bases, leaving 5 bases of the junction unmatched. This CDR3 comprises 15 residues. CDR1 is SGHRS, CDR2 YFSETQ, per germline. CDR3 region: CASSLASGGSYGYTF. The CDR3 DNA reads TGCGCCAGCAGCTTGGCCTCAGGGGGCTCCTATGGCTACACCTTC.

The gene calls are TRBV6-5 and TRBJ2-5; TRBD2 aligns across 14 bases. With V trimmed by 4 bases and J by 1 base, 2 bases remained unmatched. There are 16 residues in the CDR3. CDR1 is MNHEY and CDR2 is SVGAGI in the germline V gene. The CDR3: CASSFGTSGGQETQYF. The CDR3 bases are TGTGCCAGCAGTTTTGGGACTAGCGGGGGCCAAGAGACCCAGTACTTC.

V usage is TRBV3-1 (or the pseudogene TRBV3-2) and J usage is TRBJ2-2, with 7 bases identical to TRBD1. Germline V gives CDR1 LGHDT, CDR2 YNNKEL (reference sequence). This CDR3 region has 17 residues. The trim removed 1 base at V and 1 base at J, leaving 6 bases unmatched. The CDR3 is CASSQVEGAGNTGELFF. The CDR3 DNA sequence: TGTGCCAGCAGCCAAGTTGAGGGGGCGGGGAACACCGGGGAGCTGTTTTTT.

The chain carries TRBV6-6 and TRBJ2-1; possible D gene TRBD1, 6 bases. The V end was cut by 6 bases, the J end by 6 bases, with 15 bases between. The CDR3 totals 14 residues. Germline V CDR1 and CDR2: MNHNY, SVGAGI (reference sequence). This chain's CDR3 is CASSRGQLVNEQFF. CDR3 bases: TGTGCCAGCAGCCGCGGACAGCTTGTCAATGAGCAGTTCTTC.

This clone was seen just once. The CDR3 loop reads CASSSPPVGASNQPQHF. CDR3 DNA sequence: TGTGCCAGCAGTTCCCCACCTGTGGGGGCTAGCAATCAGCCCCAGCATTTT. The chain is built from TRBV28 and TRBJ1-5, with D possibly matching TRBD1 (6 bases). Germline V CDR1 and CDR2: MDHEN, SYDVKM. Trimming pared 4 bases from V and 0 bases from J, leaving 16 bases between. The CDR3 has 17 residues.

V is TRBV18 and J is TRBJ2-5, with 10 bases matching TRBD1. V lost 6 bases to trimming and J lost 2 bases; unmatched junction nucleotides: 6. In germline, CDR1 is KGHSH, CDR2 LQKENI. This CDR3 comprises 15 residues. Here the CDR3 reads CASSPGQGMQETQYF. The CDR3 DNA reads TGTGCCAGCTCTCCGGGACAGGGGATGCAAGAGACCCAGTACTTC.

This clone has only a few counts. The chain's CDR3 is CASTPGTSGTYYEQYF. In DNA form, the CDR3 reads TGTGCCAGCACCCCTGGGACTAGCGGGACCTACTACGAGCAGTACTTC. The chain couples TRBV28 to TRBJ2-7, with TRBD2 matching 13 bases. The junction had 9 bases not matched to a gene; V was cut back by 7 bases and J by 3 bases. This CDR3 is built from 16 residues. In germline, CDR1 is MDHEN, CDR2 SYDVKM.

This chain connects TRBV5-1 to TRBJ2-1; TRBD2 aligns across 9 bases. V dropped 6 bases and J dropped 6; count of bases not matched to a gene: 7. The CDR3 is 14 residues long. Per germline, CDR1 SGHRS and CDR2 YFSETQ. The CDR3 sequence is CASKGTSTTNEQFF. In DNA, the CDR3 is TGCGCCAGCAAGGGGACTAGCACCACCAATGAGCAGTTCTTC.

The chain couples TRBV6-5 to TRBJ2-7; 7 nucleotides align to TRBD1. Trimming cost V 2 bases and J 2 bases; bases outside gene matches: 6. From germline, CDR1 is MNHEY and CDR2 SVGAGI. The CDR3 sequence is 15 residues long. For the CDR3, the DNA is TGTGCCAGCAGTTACGCCGGAAGGGGGCCCTACGAGCAGTACTTC. Translation gives CASSYAGRGPYEQYF.